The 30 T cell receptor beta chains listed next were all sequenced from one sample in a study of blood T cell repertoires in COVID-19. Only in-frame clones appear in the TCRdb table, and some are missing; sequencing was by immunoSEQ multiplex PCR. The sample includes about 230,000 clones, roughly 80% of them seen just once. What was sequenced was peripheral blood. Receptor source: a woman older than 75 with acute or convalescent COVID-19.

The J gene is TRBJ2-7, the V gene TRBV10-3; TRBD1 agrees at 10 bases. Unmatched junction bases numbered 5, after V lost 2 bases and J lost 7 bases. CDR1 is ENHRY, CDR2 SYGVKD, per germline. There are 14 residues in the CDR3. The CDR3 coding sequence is TGTGCCATCAGTGAGGGGACAGGGGTGGGTGAGCAGTACTTC. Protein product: CAISEGTGVGEQYF.

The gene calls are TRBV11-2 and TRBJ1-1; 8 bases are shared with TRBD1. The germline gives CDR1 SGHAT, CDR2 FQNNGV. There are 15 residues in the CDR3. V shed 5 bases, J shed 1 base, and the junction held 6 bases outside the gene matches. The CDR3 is CASSLQGVWNTEAFF. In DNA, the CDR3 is TGTGCCAGCAGCCTACAGGGGGTTTGGAACACTGAAGCTTTCTTT.

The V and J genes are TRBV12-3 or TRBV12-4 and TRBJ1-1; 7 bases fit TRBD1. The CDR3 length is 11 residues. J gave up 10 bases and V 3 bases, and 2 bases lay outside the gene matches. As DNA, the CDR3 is TGTGCCAGCAGTTTCAACAGGGGAGCTTTCTTT. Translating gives CASSFNRGAFF.

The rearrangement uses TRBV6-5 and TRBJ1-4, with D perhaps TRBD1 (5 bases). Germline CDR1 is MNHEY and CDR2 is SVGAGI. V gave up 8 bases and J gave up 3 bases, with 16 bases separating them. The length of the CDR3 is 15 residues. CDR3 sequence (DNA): TGTGCCAGCGGGGAGGCGGGACTCCCTAATGAAAAACTGTTTTTT. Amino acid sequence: CASGEAGLPNEKLFF.

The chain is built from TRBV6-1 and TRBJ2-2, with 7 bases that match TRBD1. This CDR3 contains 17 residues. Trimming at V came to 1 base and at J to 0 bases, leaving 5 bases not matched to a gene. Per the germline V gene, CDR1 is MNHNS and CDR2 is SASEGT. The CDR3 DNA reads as TGTGCCAGCAGTGAAGTAGAGACAGGGTCGAACACCGGGGAGCTGTTTTTT. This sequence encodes CASSEVETGSNTGELFF.

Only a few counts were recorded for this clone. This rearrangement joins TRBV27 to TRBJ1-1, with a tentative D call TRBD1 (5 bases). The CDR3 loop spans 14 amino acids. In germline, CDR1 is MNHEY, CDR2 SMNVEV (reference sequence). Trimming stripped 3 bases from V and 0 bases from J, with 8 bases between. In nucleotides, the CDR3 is TGTGCCAGCAGTTTTTCAGGGTTGAACACTGAAGCTTTCTTT. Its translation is CASSFSGLNTEAFF.

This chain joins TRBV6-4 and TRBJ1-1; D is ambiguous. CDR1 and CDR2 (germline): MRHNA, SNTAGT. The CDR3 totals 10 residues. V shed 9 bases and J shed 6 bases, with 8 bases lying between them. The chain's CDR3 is CARPLAEAFF. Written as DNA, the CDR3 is TGTGCCAGGCCACTGGCTGAAGCTTTCTTT.

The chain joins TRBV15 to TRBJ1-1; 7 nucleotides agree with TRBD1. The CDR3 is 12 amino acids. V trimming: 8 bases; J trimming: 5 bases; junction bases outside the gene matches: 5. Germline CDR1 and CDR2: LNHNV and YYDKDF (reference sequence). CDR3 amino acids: CATAGGLTEAFF. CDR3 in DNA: TGTGCCACCGCAGGGGGGTTAACTGAAGCTTTCTTT.

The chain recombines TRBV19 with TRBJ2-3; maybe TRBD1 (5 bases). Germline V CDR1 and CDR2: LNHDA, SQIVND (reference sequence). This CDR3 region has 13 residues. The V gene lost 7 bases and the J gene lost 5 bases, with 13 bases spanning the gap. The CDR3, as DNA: TGTGCCAGTACAAAGGGGCGCGGAGATACGCAGTATTTT. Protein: CASTKGRGDTQYF. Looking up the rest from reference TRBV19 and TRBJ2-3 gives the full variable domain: DGGITQSPKYLFRKEGQNVTLSCEQNLNHDAMYWYRQDPGQGLRLIYYSQIVNDFQKGDIAEGYSVSREKKESFPLTVTSAQKNPTAFYLCASTKGRGDTQYFGPGTRLTVL.

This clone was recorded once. The CDR3 DNA reads TGCAGCATGAGGACAGGGTCCCACGAGCAGTACTTC. It yields the protein CSMRTGSHEQYF. This sequence joins TRBV29-1 and TRBJ2-7; 8 bases are a match to TRBD1. Germline V gives CDR1 SQVTM, CDR2 ANQGSEA. There are 12 residues in the CDR3. V gave up 8 bases and J gave up 5 bases; unmatched junction bases: 8.

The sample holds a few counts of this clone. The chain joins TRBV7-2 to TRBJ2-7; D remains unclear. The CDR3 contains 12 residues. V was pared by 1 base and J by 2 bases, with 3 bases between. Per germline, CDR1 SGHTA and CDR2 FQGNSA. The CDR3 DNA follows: TGTGCCAGCAGCTTAGTAGCCTACGAGCAGTACTTC. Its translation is CASSLVAYEQYF. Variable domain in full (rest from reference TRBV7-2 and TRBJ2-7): GAGVSQSPSNKVTEKGKDVELRCDPISGHTALYWYRQSLGQGLEFLIYFQGNSAPDKSGLPSDRFSAERTGGSVSTLTIQRTQQEDSAVYLCASSLVAYEQYFGPGTRLTVT.

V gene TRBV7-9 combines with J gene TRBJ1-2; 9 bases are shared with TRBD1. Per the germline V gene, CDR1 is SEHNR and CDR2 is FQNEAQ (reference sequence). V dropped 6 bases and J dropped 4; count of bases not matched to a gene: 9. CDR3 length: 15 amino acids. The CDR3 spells CASSPQGAQVYGYTF. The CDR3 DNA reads TGTGCCAGCAGTCCACAGGGGGCGCAAGTCTATGGCTACACCTTC.

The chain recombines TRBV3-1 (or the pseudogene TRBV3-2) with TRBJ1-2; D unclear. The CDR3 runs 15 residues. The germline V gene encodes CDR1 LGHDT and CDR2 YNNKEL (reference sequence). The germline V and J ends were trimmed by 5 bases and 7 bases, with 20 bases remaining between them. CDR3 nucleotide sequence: TGTGCCAGCAGCGCAGCTTTAGTTGCGGGGTCTGGCTACACCTTC. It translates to CASSAALVAGSGYTF.

The CDR3 DNA is TGTGCCAGCAGTTCCCTGACTAGCGGGGGGGCCGTTAATGAGCAGTTCTTC. This codes for CASSSLTSGGAVNEQFF. The chain recombines TRBV7-2 with TRBJ2-1, with 14 positions matching TRBD2. The CDR3 length is 17 residues. Looked up from germline, CDR1 is SGHTA and CDR2 is FQGNSA. Unmatched junction bases numbered 11, after V lost 6 bases and J lost 7 bases.

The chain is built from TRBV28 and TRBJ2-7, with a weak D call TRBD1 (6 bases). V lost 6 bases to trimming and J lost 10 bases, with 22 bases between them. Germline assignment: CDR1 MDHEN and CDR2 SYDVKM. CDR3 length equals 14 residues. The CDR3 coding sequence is TGTGCCAGCAGCGTCCCTATCCGACAGGCAGTACAGTACTTC. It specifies CASSVPIRQAVQYF.

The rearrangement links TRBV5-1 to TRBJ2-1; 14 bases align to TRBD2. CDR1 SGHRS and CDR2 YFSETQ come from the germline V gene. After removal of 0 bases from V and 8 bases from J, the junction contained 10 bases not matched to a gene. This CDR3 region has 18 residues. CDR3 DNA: TGCGCCAGCAGCTTGGCCCCCGGGACTAGCGGGAGCGGTTATGAGCAGTTCTTC. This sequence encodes CASSLAPGTSGSGYEQFF.

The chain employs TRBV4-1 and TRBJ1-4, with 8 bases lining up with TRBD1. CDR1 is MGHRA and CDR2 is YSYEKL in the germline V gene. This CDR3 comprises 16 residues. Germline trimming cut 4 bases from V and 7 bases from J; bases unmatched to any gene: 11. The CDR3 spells CASSPLVRTGTEKLFF. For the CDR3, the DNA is TGCGCCAGCAGCCCCCTAGTCCGGACAGGGACTGAAAAACTGTTTTTT.

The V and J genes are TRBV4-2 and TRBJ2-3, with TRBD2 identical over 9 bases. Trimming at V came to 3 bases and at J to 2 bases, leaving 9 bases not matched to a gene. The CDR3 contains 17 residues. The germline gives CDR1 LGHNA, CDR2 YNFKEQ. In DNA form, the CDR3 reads TGTGCCAGCAGCCAGGAACGAGCGGGGGGAATCACAGATACGCAGTATTTT. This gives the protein CASSQERAGGITDTQYF.

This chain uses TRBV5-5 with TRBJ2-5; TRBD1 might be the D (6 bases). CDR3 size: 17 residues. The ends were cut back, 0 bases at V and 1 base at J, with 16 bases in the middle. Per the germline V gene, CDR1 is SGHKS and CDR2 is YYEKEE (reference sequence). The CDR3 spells CASSLGVQGPPQETQYF. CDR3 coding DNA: TGTGCCAGCAGCTTGGGGGTCCAGGGGCCACCCCAAGAGACCCAGTACTTC. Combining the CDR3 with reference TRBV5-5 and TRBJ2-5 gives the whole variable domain DAGVTQSPTHLIKTRGQQVTLRCSPISGHKSVSWYQQVLGQGPQFIFQYYEKEERGRGNFPDRFSARQFPNYSSELNVNALLLGDSALYLCASSLGVQGPPQETQYFGPGTRLLVL.

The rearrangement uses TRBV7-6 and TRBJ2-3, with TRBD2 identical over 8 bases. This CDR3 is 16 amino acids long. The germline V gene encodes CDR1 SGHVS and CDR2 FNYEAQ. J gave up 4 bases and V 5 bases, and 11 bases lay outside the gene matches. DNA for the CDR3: TGTGCCAGCAGCCCGACAGGCGGGAGGATTTCAGATACGCAGTATTTT. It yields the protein CASSPTGGRISDTQYF.

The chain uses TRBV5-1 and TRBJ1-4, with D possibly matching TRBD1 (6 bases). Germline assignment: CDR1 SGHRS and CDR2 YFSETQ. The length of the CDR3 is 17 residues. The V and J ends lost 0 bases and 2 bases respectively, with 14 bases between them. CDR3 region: CASSLAGGRRTNEKLFF. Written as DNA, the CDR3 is TGCGCCAGCAGCTTGGCCGGGGGGCGCCGGACTAATGAAAAACTGTTTTTT.

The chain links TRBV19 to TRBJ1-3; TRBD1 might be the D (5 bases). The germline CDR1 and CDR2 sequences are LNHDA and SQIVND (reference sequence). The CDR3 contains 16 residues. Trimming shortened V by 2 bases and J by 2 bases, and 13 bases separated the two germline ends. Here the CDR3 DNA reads TGTGCCAGTAGTATAATGGGAAGGGGCCCTGGAAACACCATATATTTT. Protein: CASSIMGRGPGNTIYF.

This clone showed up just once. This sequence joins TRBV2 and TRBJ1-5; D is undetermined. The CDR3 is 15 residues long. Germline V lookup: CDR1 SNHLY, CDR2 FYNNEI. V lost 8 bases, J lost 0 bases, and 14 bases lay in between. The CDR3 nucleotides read TGTGCCAGCGAAACATCGAACCATAGCAATCAGCCCCAGCATTTT. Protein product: CASETSNHSNQPQHF. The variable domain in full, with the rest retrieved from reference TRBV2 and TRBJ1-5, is EPEVTQTPSHQVTQMGQEVILRCVPISNHLYFYWYRQILGQKVEFLVSFYNNEISEKSEIFDDQFSVERPDGSNFTLKIRSTKLEDSAMYFCASETSNHSNQPQHFGDGTRLSIL.

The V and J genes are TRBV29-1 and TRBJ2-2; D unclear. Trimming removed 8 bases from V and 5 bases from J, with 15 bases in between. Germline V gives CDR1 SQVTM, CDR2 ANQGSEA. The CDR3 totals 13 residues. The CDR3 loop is CSLKNSWTGELFF. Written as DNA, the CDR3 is TGCAGCCTCAAAAACAGCTGGACCGGGGAGCTGTTTTTT.

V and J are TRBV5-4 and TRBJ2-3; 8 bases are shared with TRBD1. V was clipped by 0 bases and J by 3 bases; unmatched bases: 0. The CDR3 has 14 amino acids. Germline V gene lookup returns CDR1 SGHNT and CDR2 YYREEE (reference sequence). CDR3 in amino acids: CASSLDRGTDTQYF. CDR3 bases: TGTGCCAGCAGCTTGGACAGGGGGACAGATACGCAGTATTTT.

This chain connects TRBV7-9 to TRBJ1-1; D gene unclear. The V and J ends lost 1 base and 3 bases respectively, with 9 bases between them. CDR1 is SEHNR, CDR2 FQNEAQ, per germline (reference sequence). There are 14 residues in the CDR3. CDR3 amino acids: CASSLVSGYTEAFF. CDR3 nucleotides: TGTGCCAGCAGCTTAGTTTCAGGATACACTGAAGCTTTCTTT.

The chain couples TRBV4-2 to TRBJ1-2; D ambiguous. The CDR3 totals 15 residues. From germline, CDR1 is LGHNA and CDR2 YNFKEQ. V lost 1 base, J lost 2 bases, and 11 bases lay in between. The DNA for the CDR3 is TGTGCCAGCAGCCAAGTGGCAGCGACCAACTATGGCTACACCTTC. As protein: CASSQVAATNYGYTF.

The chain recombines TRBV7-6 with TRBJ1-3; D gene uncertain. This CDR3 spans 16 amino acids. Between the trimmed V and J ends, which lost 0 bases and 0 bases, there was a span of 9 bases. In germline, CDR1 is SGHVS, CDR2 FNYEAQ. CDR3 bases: TGTGCCAGCAGCTTAGCCGCGCTGAGCTCTGGAAACACCATATATTTT. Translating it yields CASSLAALSSGNTIYF. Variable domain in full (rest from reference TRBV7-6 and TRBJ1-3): GAGVSQSPRYKVTKRGQDVALRCDPISGHVSLYWYRQALGQGPEFLTYFNYEAQQDKSGLPNDRFSAERPEGSISTLTIQRTEQRDSAMYRCASSLAALSSGNTIYFGEGSWLTVV.

As DNA, the CDR3 is TGTGCCAGCAGTGACTATAACAGGGGAGGCACCGGGGAGCTGTTTTTT. Its translation: CASSDYNRGGTGELFF. The V and J genes are TRBV25-1 and TRBJ2-2; D is perhaps TRBD1 (7 bases). The V end was cut by 3 bases, the J end by 4 bases, with 15 bases between. This CDR3 is 16 amino acids long. Germline V gene sequence: CDR1 MGHDK, CDR2 SYGVNS.

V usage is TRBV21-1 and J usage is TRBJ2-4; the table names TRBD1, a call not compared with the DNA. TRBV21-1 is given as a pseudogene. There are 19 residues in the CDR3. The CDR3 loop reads CASSKGPIDRGLGKNIQYF. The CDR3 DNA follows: TGTGCCAGCAGCAAAGGCCCAATCGACAGGGGGCTAGGCAAAAACATTCAGTACTTC.